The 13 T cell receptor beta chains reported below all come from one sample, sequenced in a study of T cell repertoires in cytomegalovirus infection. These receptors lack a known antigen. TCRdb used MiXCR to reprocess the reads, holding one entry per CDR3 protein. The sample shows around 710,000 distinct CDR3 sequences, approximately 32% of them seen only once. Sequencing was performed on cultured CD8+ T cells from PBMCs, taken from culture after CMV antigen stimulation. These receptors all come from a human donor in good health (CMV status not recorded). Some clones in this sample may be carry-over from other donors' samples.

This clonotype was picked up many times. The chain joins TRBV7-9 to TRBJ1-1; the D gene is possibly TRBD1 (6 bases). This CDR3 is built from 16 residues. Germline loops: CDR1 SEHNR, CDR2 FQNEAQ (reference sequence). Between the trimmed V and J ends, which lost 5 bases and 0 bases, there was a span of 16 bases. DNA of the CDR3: TGTGCCAGCAGCCCCCAGGAGGGGGATTTGAACACTGAAGCTTTCTTT. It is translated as CASSPQEGDLNTEAFF.

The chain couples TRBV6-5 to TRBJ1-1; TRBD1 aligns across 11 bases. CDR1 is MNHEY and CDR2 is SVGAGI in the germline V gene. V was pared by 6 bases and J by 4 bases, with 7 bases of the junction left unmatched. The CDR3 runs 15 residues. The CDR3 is CASSGQGAKGTEAFF. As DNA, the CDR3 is TGTGCCAGCAGCGGACAGGGGGCGAAGGGCACTGAAGCTTTCTTT.

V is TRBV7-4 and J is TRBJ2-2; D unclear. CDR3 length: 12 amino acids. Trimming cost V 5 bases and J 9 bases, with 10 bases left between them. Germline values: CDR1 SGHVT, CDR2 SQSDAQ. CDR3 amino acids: CASSVSSRELFF. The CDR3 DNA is TGTGCCAGCAGCGTCTCGTCTAGGGAGCTGTTTTTT.

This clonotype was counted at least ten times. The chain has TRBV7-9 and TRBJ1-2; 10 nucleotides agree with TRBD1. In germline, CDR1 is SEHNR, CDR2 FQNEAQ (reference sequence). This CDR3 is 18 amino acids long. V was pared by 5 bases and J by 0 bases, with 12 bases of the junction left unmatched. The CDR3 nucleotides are TGTGCCAGCAGCCGACCAGATGTGGGACAGGGGACTAACTATGGCTACACCTTC. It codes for CASSRPDVGQGTNYGYTF.

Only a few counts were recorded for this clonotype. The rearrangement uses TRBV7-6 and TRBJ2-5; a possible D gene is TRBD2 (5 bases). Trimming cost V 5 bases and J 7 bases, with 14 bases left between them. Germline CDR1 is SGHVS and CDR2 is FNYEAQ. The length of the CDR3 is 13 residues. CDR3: CASSPSGAGTQYF. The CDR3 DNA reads TGTGCCAGCAGCCCATCCGGTGCGGGGACCCAGTACTTC. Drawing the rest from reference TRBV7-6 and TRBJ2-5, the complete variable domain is GAGVSQSPRYKVTKRGQDVALRCDPISGHVSLYWYRQALGQGPEFLTYFNYEAQQDKSGLPNDRFSAERPEGSISTLTIQRTEQRDSAMYRCASSPSGAGTQYFGPGTRLLVL.

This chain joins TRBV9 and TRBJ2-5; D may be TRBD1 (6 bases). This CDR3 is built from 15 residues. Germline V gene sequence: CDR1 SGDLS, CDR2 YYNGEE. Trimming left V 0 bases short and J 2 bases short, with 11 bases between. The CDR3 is CASSVDAGTQETQYF. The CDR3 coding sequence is TGTGCCAGCAGCGTAGACGCCGGGACACAAGAGACCCAGTACTTC.

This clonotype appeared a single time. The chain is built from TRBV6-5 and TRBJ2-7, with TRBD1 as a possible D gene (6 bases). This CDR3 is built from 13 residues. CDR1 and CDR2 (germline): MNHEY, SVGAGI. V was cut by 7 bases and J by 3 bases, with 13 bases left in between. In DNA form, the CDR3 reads TGTGCCAGCACCCCAGGGGTTGGCTACGAGCAGTACTTC. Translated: CASTPGVGYEQYF.

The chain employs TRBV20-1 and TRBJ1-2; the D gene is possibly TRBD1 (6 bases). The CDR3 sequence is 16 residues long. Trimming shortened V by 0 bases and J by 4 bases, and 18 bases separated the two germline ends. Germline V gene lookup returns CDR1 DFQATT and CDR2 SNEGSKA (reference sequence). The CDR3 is CSARESGSWTAYGYTF. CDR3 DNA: TGCAGTGCTAGAGAGAGTGGGTCCTGGACAGCCTATGGCTACACCTTC.

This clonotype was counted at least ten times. CDR3 loop: CASQAGGITDTQYF. CDR3 DNA: TGTGCCAGCCAAGCGGGGGGTATCACAGATACGCAGTATTTT. The rearrangement uses TRBV7-9 and TRBJ2-3; 9 nucleotides agree with TRBD2. The J segment lost 2 bases and the V segment lost 8 bases, leaving 5 bases of the junction unmatched. This CDR3 is built from 14 residues. Germline lookup yields CDR1 SEHNR and CDR2 FQNEAQ (reference sequence).

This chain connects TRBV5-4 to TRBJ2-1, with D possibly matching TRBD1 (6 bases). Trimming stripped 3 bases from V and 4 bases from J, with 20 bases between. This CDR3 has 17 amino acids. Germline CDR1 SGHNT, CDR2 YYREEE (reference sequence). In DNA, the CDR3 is TGTGCCAGCAGCTCGACATGGTCCGGACAGCATTACAATGAGCAGTTCTTC. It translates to CASSSTWSGQHYNEQFF.

This CDR3 reads CASSLGGWVGDRRKNTEAFF. DNA for the CDR3: TGTGCCAGCAGCTTAGGGGGATGGGTGGGTGACAGAAGAAAGAACACTGAAGCTTTCTTT. The chain couples TRBV7-2 to TRBJ1-1; possible D gene TRBD1, 5 bases. The V and J ends lost 1 base and 1 base respectively, with 25 bases between them. The germline V gene has CDR1 SGHTA and CDR2 FQGNSA. This CDR3 is 20 amino acids long.

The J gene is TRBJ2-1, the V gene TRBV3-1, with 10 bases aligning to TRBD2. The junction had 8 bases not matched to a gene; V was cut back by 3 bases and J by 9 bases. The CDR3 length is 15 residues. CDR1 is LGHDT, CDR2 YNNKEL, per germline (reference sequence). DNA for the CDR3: TGTGCCAGCAGCCAGGCTCCGGGACTAGCGCTTGAGCAGTTCTTC. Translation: CASSQAPGLALEQFF.

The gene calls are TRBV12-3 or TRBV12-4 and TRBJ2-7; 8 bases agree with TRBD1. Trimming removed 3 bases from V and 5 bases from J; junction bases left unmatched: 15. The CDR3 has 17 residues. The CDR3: CASSFRTGFGMIHEQYF. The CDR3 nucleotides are TGTGCCAGCAGTTTCCGGACAGGGTTTGGGATGATTCACGAGCAGTACTTC.